Sequencing of this T cell receptor beta chain was carried out in a study of CD8 T cells in ankylosing spondylitis. TCRdb reanalysed the 5' RACE reads using MiXCR and keeps one entry per CDR3 protein. In the table there are around 300,000 distinct CDR3 sequences, 20% of which are singletons. Per the germline V gene, CDR1 is MNHEY and CDR2 is SVGAGI. This CDR3 is built from 14 residues. The V end was cut by 2 bases, the J end by 4 bases, with 11 bases between. General study points: The authors found the disease-linked clones to be CD8+ and relatively rare in peripheral blood. Clones linked to disease were reported to show significant enrichment in matched ankylosing spondylitis synovial fluid.

This clonotype was seen repeatedly, ten times or more. What it recognizes is unknown. The sample taken for sequencing was blood, either unsorted or a sorted T cell fraction (not recorded which). The rearrangement links TRBV6-5 to TRBJ1-2, with a weak D call TRBD1 (6 bases). This receptor was obtained from a female donor with ankylosing spondylitis or in good health (not recorded which). Here the CDR3 DNA reads TGTGCCAGCAGTTACCGTGGGGGCTTCTATGGCTACACCTTC. Protein product: CASSYRGGFYGYTF.